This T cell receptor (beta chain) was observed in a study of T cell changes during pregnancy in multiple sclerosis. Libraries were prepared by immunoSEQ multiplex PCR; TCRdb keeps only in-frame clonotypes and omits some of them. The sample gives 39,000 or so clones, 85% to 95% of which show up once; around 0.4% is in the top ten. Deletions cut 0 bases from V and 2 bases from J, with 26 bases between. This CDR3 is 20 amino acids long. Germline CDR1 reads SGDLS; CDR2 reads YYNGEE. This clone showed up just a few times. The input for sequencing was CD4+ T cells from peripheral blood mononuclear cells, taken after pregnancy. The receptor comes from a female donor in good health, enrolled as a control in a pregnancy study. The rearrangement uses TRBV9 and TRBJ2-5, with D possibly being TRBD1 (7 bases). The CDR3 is CASSVGPGGGNGASQETQYF. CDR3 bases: TGTGCCAGCAGCGTAGGACCTGGAGGGGGCAATGGGGCGTCACAAGAGACCCAGTACTTC.